Each of the 18 T cell receptor beta chains below was sequenced from the same sample in a study of blood T cell repertoires in COVID-19. Libraries were prepared by immunoSEQ multiplex PCR; TCRdb keeps only in-frame clonotypes and omits some of them. Found here are 98,000 or so clones, roughly 90% of them singletons; the top ten hold more than 4.5%. Sequences were obtained from peripheral blood. The receptors were gathered from a man aged 55 to 70 with COVID-19, enrolled during active disease.

The chain carries TRBV18 and TRBJ2-1; 11 nucleotides match TRBD2. Germline-derived CDR1 and CDR2 are KGHSH and LQKENI. The CDR3 extends over 15 amino acids. V was pared by 6 bases and J by 5 bases, with 6 bases of the junction left unmatched. The CDR3 loop is CASSSTSGRHNEQFF. The CDR3 DNA reads as TGTGCCAGCTCGTCAACTAGCGGGAGACACAATGAGCAGTTCTTC.

The rearrangement joins TRBV3-1 (or the pseudogene TRBV3-2) to TRBJ2-1, with 14 nucleotides matching TRBD2. V shed 3 bases, J shed 8 bases, and the junction held 3 bases outside the gene matches. The CDR3 runs 15 residues. Germline assignment: CDR1 LGHDT and CDR2 YNNKEL (reference sequence). The CDR3: CASSHSGLAGDEQFF. Written as DNA, the CDR3 is TGTGCCAGCAGCCATTCGGGACTAGCGGGAGATGAGCAGTTCTTC.

In its sample, this clone is medium-sized (0.01 to 0.1%). The chain combines TRBV7-2 with TRBJ1-2; 9 bases align to TRBD1. Unmatched junction bases numbered 5, after V lost 5 bases and J lost 4 bases. The germline CDR1 and CDR2 sequences are SGHTA and FQGNSA. The CDR3 is 14 residues long. The CDR3 DNA follows: TGTGCCAGCAGCACAGGGGGCAGGTTCTATGGCTACACCTTC. As protein: CASSTGGRFYGYTF.

This clone was found a few times. V and J are TRBV6-5 and TRBJ1-5, with D perhaps TRBD1 (5 bases). The germline V and J ends were trimmed by 6 bases and 2 bases, with 5 bases remaining between them. The CDR3 is 12 amino acids. Germline CDR1 MNHEY, CDR2 SVGAGI. CDR3 coding DNA: TGTGCCAGCAGGACAGGCAATCAGCCCCAGCATTTT. This encodes CASRTGNQPQHF.

V gene TRBV7-9 combines with J gene TRBJ1-6; 10 bases agree with TRBD1. The germline V gene encodes CDR1 SEHNR and CDR2 FQNEAQ (reference sequence). CDR3 length equals 14 residues. V lost 5 bases, J lost 7 bases, and 2 bases stayed unmatched. In nucleotides, the CDR3 is TGTGCCAGCAGCGCGGGACAGGGGAATTCACCCCTCCACTTT. Translating it yields CASSAGQGNSPLHF.

This sequence joins TRBV9 and TRBJ1-1; the match to TRBD1 covers 7 bases. CDR3 length equals 13 residues. The germline V gene encodes CDR1 SGDLS and CDR2 YYNGEE. The junction had 5 bases not matched to a gene; V was cut back by 5 bases and J by 4 bases. CDR3 loop: CASRGQEPTEAFF. CDR3 bases: TGTGCCAGCAGAGGACAGGAACCCACTGAAGCTTTCTTT.

The genes are TRBV6-1 and TRBJ1-5, with a weak D call TRBD1 (6 bases). The germline gives CDR1 MNHNS, CDR2 SASEGT. The CDR3 is made up of 14 amino acids. The V end was cut by 1 base, the J end by 7 bases, with 11 bases between. CDR3 nucleotides: TGTGCCAGCAGTGAAGGCGGGGGCTTCCAGCCCCAGCATTTT. It translates to CASSEGGGFQPQHF.

V is TRBV7-2 and J is TRBJ2-3; D uncertain. The germline gives CDR1 SGHTA, CDR2 FQGNSA. The V gene lost 5 bases and the J gene lost 4 bases, with 10 bases spanning the gap. The CDR3 has 13 amino acids. CDR3 sequence: CASSPPFADTQYF. CDR3 bases: TGTGCCAGCAGCCCCCCTTTTGCAGATACGCAGTATTTT.

The V and J genes are TRBV6-5 and TRBJ1-2; possibly TRBD1 for D (5 bases). V was pared by 0 bases and J by 4 bases, with 9 bases between. Germline loops: CDR1 MNHEY, CDR2 SVGAGI. The length of the CDR3 is 14 residues. CDR3 sequence reads: CASSYSRVSYGYTF. The CDR3 DNA is TGTGCCAGCAGTTACTCCAGGGTTAGCTATGGCTACACCTTC.

The chain recombines TRBV3-1 (or the pseudogene TRBV3-2) with TRBJ2-2; TRBD2 is a possible D gene (6 bases). This CDR3 comprises 17 residues. Trimming removed 0 bases from V and 5 bases from J, with 16 bases in between. Germline assignment: CDR1 LGHDT and CDR2 YNNKEL (reference sequence). The CDR3 sequence is CASSQDRREQRTGELFF. DNA for the CDR3: TGTGCCAGCAGCCAAGATAGGCGGGAACAGAGGACCGGGGAGCTGTTTTTT.

The CDR3 nucleotides read TGCGCCAGCAGCCAAGACAGGCCTGAGCAGTTCTTC. Residues: CASSQDRPEQFF. This chain connects TRBV4-3 to TRBJ2-1; D call uncertain. Per germline, CDR1 LGHNA and CDR2 YSLEER. This CDR3 comprises 12 residues. Trimming took off 0 bases at V and 9 bases at J, with 6 bases between the two ends.

The chain has TRBV6-5 and TRBJ2-5; TRBD2 agrees at 13 bases. Germline V gives CDR1 MNHEY, CDR2 SVGAGI. The CDR3 covers 15 residues. J was trimmed by 4 bases and V by 7 bases; bases with no gene match: 6. In DNA form, the CDR3 reads TGTGCCAGCACCAGGACTAGCGGGAGCGCAGAGACCCAGTACTTC. Its protein is CASTRTSGSAETQYF.

The genes are TRBV19 and TRBJ1-5; TRBD1 is a possible D gene (6 bases). The CDR3 is 16 residues long. Trimming took off 2 bases at V and 5 bases at J, with 16 bases between the two ends. CDR1 is LNHDA and CDR2 is SQIVND in the germline V gene (reference sequence). The CDR3 spells CASSISTGNWDQPQHF. The CDR3 DNA reads TGTGCCAGTAGTATATCAACAGGGAATTGGGATCAGCCCCAGCATTTT.

The gene calls are TRBV5-4 and TRBJ2-7, with D unclear. With 4 bases removed from V and 11 bases from J, the gap between germline ends came to 16 bases. Germline CDR1 reads SGHNT; CDR2 reads YYREEE (reference sequence). The CDR3 length is 12 residues. DNA for the CDR3: TGTGCCAGCAGCGCGGTAGATCTTGTGAAGTACTTC. Its translation: CASSAVDLVKYF.

V and J are TRBV5-1 and TRBJ1-2; D remains ambiguous. This CDR3 spans 15 amino acids. The germline V gene has CDR1 SGHRS and CDR2 YFSETQ. Trimming stripped 0 bases from V and 8 bases from J, with 17 bases between. The CDR3 DNA is TGCGCCAGCAGCTTGGGCGGAGAGCCCTCTCGGGGCTACACCTTC. Protein: CASSLGGEPSRGYTF.

This clone has more than one count but fewer than ten. J is TRBJ2-2 and V is TRBV28, with TRBD2 matching 7 bases. This CDR3 region has 14 residues. The ends lost 4 bases at V and 7 bases at J; junction bases unmatched: 6. CDR1 and CDR2 from the germline V gene are MDHEN and SYDVKM. The CDR3 region has the DNA TGTGCCAGCAGTTCCGGGACTACTATCGGGGAGCTGTTTTTT. It is translated as CASSSGTTIGELFF.

The chain has TRBV9 and TRBJ2-7; no definite D call. Trimming removed 4 bases at V and 1 base at J, with 12 bases between. Germline V gene data show CDR1 as SGDLS and CDR2 as YYNGEE. This CDR3 comprises 14 residues. The CDR3 DNA sequence: TGTGCCAGCAGCCAAGAAACAGATTCCTACGAGCAGTACTTC. Residues: CASSQETDSYEQYF.

The CDR3 DNA is TGTGCCAGTAGTCCCTATAGCGTCAGCTCCTACAATGAGCAGTTCTTC. The encoded protein is CASSPYSVSSYNEQFF. This chain links TRBV19 with TRBJ2-1; TRBD2 is a possible D gene (5 bases). This CDR3 comprises 16 residues. Germline CDR1 and CDR2: LNHDA and SQIVND (reference sequence). Trimming shortened V by 5 bases and J by 0 bases, and 14 bases separated the two germline ends.